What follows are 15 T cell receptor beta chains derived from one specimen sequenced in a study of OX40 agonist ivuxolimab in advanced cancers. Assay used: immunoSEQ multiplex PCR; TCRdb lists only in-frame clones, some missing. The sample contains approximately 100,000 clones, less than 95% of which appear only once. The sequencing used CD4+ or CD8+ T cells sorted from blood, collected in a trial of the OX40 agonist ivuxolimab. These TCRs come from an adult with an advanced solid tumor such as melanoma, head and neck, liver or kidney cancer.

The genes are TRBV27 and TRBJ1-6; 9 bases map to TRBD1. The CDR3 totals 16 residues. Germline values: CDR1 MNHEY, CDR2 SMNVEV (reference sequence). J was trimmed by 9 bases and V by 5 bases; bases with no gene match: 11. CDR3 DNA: TGTGCCAGCAGTCCAAACCGGGACAGGGAAGGTTCACCCCTCCACTTT. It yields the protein CASSPNRDREGSPLHF.

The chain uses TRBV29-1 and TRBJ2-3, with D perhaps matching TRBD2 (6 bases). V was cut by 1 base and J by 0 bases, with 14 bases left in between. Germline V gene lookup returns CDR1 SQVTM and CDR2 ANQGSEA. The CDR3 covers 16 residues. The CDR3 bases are TGCAGCGTTGAAGCCGTGATAGCGGCTAGCACAGATACGCAGTATTTT. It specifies CSVEAVIAASTDTQYF.

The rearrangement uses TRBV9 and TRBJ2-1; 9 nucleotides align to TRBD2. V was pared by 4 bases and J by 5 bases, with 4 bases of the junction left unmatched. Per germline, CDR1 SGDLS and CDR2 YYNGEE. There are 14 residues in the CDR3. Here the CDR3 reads CASSRRLADNEQFF. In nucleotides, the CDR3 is TGTGCCAGCAGCCGAAGACTAGCGGACAATGAGCAGTTCTTC.

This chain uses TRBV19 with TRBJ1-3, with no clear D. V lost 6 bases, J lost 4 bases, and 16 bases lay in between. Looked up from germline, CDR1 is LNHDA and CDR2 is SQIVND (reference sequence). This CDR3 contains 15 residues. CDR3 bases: TGTGCCAGTAGCGACCACGGGCCAAGGGGAAACACCATATATTTT. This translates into CASSDHGPRGNTIYF.

The CDR3 here is CASSSQPSGNTGELFF. Here the CDR3 DNA reads TGTGCCAGCAGCTCCCAGCCTAGCGGGAACACCGGGGAGCTGTTTTTT. J is TRBJ2-2 and V is TRBV7-3; 7 bases line up with TRBD2. The V gene end was trimmed by 4 bases and the J gene end by 1 base; junction bases not matched to a gene: 6. The CDR3 length is 16 residues. Germline V gene lookup returns CDR1 SGHTA and CDR2 FQGTGA.

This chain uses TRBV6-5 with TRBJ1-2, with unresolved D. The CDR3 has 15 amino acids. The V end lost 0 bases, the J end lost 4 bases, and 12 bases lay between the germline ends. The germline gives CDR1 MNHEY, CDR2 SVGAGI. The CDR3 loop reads CASSYSSAGPYGYTF. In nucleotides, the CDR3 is TGTGCCAGCAGTTACTCTTCGGCCGGGCCCTATGGCTACACCTTC.

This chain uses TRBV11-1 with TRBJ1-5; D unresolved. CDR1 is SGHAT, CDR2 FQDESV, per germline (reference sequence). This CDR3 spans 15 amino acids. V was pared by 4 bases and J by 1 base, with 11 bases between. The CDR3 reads CASSSDGRSNQPQHF. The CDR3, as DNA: TGTGCCAGCAGCTCGGACGGGCGAAGCAATCAGCCCCAGCATTTT.

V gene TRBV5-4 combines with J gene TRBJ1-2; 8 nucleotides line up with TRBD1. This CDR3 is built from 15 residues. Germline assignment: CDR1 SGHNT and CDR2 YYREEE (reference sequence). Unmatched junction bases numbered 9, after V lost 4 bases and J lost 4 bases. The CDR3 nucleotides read TGTGCCAGCAGCCCGAGGACAGGGATCGGCTATGGCTACACCTTC. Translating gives CASSPRTGIGYGYTF.

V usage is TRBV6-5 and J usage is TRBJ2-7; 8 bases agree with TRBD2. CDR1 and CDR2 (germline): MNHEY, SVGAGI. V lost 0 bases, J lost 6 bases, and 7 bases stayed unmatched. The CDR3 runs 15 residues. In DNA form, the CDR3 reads TGTGCCAGCAGTTACTCCCGGACTAGCTTCTCCGAGCAGTACTTC. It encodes CASSYSRTSFSEQYF.

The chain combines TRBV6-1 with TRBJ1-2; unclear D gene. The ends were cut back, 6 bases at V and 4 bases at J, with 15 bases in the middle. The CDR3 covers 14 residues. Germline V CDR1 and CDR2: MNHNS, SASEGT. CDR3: CASRASGVLYGYTF. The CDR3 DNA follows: TGTGCCAGCAGAGCGAGTGGGGTACTCTATGGCTACACCTTC.

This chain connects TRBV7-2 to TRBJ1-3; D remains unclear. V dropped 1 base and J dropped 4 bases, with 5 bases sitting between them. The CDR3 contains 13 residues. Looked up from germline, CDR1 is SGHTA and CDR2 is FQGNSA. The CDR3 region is CASSLGRGNTIYF. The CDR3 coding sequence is TGTGCCAGCAGCTTAGGACGGGGAAACACCATATATTTT.

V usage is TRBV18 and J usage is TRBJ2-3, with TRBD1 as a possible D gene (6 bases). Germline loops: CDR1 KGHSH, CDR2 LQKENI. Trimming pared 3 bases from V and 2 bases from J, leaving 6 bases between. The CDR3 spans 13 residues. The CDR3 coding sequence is TGTGCCAGCTCACCGGGACACACAGATACGCAGTATTTT. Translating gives CASSPGHTDTQYF.

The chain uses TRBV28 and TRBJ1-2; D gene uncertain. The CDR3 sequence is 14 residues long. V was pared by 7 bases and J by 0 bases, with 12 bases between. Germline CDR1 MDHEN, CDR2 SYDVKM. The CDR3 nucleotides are TGTGCCAGCACCCAGTCCCTAGCTAACTATGGCTACACCTTC. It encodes CASTQSLANYGYTF.

CDR3 amino acids: CASSRVRLQGGKETQYF. The CDR3 DNA reads as TGCGCCAGCAGCCGAGTAAGGCTACAGGGGGGGAAAGAGACCCAGTACTTC. The chain recombines TRBV4-1 with TRBJ2-5; TRBD1 might be the D (8 bases). The CDR3 sequence is 17 residues long. V was clipped by 4 bases and J by 3 bases, with 21 bases between them. CDR1 MGHRA and CDR2 YSYEKL come from the germline V gene.

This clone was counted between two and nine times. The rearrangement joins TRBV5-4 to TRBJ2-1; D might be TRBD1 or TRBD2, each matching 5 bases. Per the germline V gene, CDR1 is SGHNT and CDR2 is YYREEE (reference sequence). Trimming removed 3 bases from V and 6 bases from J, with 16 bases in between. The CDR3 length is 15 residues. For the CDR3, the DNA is TGTGCCAGCAGCTCGGGGCGAGGACCCACCAATGAGCAGTTCTTC. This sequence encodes CASSSGRGPTNEQFF.